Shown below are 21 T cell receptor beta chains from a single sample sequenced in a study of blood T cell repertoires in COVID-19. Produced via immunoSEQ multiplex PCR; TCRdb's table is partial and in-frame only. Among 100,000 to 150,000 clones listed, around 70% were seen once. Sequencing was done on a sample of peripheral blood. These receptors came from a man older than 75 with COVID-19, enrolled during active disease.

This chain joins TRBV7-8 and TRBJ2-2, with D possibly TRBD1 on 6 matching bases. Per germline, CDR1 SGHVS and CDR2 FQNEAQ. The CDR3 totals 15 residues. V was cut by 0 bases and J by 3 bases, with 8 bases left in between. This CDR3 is CASSLAQGYTGELFF. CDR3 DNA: TGTGCCAGCAGCTTAGCACAGGGTTACACCGGGGAGCTGTTTTTT.

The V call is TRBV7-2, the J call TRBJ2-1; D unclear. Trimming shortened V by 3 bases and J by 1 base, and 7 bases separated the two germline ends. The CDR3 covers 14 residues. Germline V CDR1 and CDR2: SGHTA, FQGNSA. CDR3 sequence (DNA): TGTGCCAGCAGCTTTACCGGGTCCTACAATGAGCAGTTCTTC. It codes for CASSFTGSYNEQFF.

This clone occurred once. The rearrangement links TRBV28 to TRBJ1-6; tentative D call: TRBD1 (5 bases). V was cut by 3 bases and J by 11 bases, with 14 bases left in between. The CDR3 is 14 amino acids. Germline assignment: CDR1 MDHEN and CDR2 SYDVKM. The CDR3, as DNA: TGTGCCAGCAGTTTGGGCCCAGGACAAACACCCCTCCACTTT. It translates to CASSLGPGQTPLHF.

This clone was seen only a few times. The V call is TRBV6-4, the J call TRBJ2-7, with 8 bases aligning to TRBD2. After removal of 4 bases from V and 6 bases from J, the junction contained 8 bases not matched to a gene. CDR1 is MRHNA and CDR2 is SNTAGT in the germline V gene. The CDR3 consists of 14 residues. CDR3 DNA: TGTGCCAGCAGTGGAGGTGCGGGAGGCCGCGAGCAGTACTTC. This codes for CASSGGAGGREQYF.

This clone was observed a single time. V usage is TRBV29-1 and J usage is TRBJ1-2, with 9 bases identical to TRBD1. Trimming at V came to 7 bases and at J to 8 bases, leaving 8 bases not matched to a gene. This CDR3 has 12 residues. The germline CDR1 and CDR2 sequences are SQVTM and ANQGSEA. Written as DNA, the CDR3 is TGCAGCGACCAACAGGGGGCGCGGGGCTACACCTTC. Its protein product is CSDQQGARGYTF.

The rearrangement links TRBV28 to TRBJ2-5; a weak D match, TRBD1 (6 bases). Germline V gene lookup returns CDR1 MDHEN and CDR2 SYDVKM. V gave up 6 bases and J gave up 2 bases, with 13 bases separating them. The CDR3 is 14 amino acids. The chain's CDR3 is CASSERTEQETQYF. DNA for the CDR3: TGTGCCAGCAGCGAACGGACAGAACAAGAGACCCAGTACTTC.

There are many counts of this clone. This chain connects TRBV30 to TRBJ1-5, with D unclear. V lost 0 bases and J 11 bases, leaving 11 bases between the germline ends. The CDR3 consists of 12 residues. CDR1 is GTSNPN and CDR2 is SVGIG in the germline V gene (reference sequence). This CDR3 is CAWSVLGGTQHF. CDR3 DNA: TGTGCCTGGAGTGTCTTGGGAGGAACCCAGCATTTT.

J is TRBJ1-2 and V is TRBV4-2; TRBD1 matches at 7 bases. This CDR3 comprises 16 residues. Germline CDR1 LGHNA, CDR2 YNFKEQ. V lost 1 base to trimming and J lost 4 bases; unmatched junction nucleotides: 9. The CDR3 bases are TGTGCCAGCAGCCAAGTAGACAGGGAGCGGATCTATGGCTACACCTTC. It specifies CASSQVDRERIYGYTF.

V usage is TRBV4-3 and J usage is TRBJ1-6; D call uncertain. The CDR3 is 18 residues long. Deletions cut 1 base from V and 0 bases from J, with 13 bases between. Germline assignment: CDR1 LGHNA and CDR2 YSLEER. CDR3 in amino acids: CASSQAAGGSSYNSPLHF. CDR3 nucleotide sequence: TGCGCCAGCAGCCAAGCAGCAGGTGGGAGCTCCTATAATTCACCCCTCCACTTT.

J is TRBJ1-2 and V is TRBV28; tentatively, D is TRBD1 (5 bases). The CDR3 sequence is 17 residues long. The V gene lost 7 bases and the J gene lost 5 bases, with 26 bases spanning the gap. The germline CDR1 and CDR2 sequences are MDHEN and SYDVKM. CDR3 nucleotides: TGTGCCAGCACTGTACGGTTGGGGGGGAGCTTGAATTATGGCTACACCTTC. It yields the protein CASTVRLGGSLNYGYTF.

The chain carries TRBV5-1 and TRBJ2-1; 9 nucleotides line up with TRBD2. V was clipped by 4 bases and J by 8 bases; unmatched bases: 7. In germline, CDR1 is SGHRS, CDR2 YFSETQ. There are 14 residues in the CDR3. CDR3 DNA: TGCGCCAGCAGCCTCCCTAGCGGGACGGATGAGCAGTTCTTC. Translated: CASSLPSGTDEQFF.

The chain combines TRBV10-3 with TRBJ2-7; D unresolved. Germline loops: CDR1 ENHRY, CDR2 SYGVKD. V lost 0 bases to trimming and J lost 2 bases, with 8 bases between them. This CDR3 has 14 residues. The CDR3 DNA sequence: TGTGCCATCAGTGAGTCCTTGGCGGCCTACGAGCAGTACTTC. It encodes CAISESLAAYEQYF.

The CDR3 DNA follows: TGTGCCAGCAGTGAACAGGGACTAGCGGGAGACAATGAGCAGTTCTTC. This gives the protein CASSEQGLAGDNEQFF. This sequence joins TRBV6-1 and TRBJ2-1, with TRBD2 matching 14 bases. The V gene's germline CDR1 is MNHNS and CDR2 SASEGT. This CDR3 is 16 amino acids long. V shed 2 bases and J 5 bases; nucleotides not matched to a gene: 2.

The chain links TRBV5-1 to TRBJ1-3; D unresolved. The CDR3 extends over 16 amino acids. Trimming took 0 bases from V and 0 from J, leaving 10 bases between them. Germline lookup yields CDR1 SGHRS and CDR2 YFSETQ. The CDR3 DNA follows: TGCGCCAGCAGCTTGGCGTGGCATACCTCTGGAAACACCATATATTTT. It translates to CASSLAWHTSGNTIYF.

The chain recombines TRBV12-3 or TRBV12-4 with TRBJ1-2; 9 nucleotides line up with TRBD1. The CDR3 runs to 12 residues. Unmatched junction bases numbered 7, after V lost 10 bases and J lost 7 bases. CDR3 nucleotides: TGTGCCATCCAGGACAGGGGACGTGGCTACACCTTC. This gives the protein CAIQDRGRGYTF.

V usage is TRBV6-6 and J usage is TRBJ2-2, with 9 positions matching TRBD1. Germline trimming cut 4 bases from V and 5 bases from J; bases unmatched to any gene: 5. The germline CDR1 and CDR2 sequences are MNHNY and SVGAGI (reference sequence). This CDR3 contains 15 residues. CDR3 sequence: CASSFGTGLTGELFF. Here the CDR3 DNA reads TGTGCCAGCAGTTTTGGGACAGGGTTGACCGGGGAGCTGTTTTTT.

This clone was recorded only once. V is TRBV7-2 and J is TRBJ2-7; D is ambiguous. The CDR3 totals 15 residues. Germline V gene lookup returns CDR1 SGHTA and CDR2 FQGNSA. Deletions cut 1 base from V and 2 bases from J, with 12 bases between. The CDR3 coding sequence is TGTGCCAGCAGCTTAGAATCCAGCGTCCCCTACGAGCAGTACTTC. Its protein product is CASSLESSVPYEQYF.

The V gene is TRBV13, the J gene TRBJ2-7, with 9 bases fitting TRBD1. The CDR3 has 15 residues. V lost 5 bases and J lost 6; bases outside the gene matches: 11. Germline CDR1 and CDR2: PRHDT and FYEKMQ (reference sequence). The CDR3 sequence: CASSDAGQGSGEQYF. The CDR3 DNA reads TGTGCCAGCAGCGACGCCGGACAGGGGTCTGGCGAGCAGTACTTC. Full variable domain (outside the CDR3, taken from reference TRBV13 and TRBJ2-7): AAGVIQSPRHLIKEKRETATLKCYPIPRHDTVYWYQQGPGQDPQFLISFYEKMQSDKGSIPDRFSAQQFSDYHSELNMSSLELGDSALYFCASSDAGQGSGEQYFGPGTRLTVT.

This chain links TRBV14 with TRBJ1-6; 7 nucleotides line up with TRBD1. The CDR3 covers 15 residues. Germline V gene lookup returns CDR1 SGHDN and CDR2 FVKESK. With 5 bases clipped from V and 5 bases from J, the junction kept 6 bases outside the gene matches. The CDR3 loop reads CASSSNRGNNSPLHF. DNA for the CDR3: TGTGCCAGCAGCAGTAACAGGGGTAATAATTCACCCCTCCACTTT.

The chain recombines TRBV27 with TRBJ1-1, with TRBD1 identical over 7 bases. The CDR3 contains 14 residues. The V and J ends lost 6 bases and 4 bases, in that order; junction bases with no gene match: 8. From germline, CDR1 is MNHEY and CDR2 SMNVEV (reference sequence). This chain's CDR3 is CASSPGGGSTEAFF. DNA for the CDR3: TGTGCCAGCAGCCCAGGGGGAGGAAGCACTGAAGCTTTCTTT.

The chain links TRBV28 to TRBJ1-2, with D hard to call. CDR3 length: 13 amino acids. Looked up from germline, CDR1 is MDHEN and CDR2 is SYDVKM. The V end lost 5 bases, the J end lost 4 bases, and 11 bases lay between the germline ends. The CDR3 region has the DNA TGTGCCAGCAGTGATAGGTTAGCCTATGGCTACACCTTC. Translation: CASSDRLAYGYTF.